This T cell receptor (beta chain) was captured by sequencing in a study of PD-1 blockade in classical Hodgkin lymphoma. Whole-study results and caveats: The baseline diversity of complete responders showed similarity to that of newly diagnosed patients. Reported findings placed baseline TCR diversity lower in newly diagnosed patients (compared with healthy donors).

Assay used: immunoSEQ multiplex PCR; TCRdb lists only in-frame clones, some missing. The profile shows roughly 7,000 clones, 84% of them singletons. All patients relapsed after autologous stem cell transplantation, and brentuximab vedotin exposure varied. A note on this clone: Its specificity is not known.

Here the sequenced sample was peripheral blood mononuclear cells (PBMCs), taken at baseline. The sequence came from a human donor with classical Hodgkin lymphoma.

This chain's CDR3 is CASSLPGPSVGYTF. In nucleotides, the CDR3 is TGTGCCAGCAGCCTTCCGGGACCGTCTGTTGGCTACACCTTC. The chain employs TRBV5-4 and TRBJ1-2, with a possible D match to TRBD1 (5 bases). Trimming pared 4 bases from V and 7 bases from J, leaving 17 bases between. This CDR3 contains 14 residues. Germline lookup yields CDR1 SGHNT and CDR2 YYREEE (reference sequence).